The clone carrying this T cell receptor (beta chain) has a handful of counts. Its antigen is not identified. Synthetic inline TR CDR3 controls covering all V-J pairings were spiked into each PCR. Some clones are missing from TCRdb's copy, which holds only in-frame ones; the method was immunoSEQ multiplex PCR. Of more than 20,000 clones in the sample, around 93% are singletons; the top ten hold under 2.5%. The data derive from a study of multiple sclerosis patients with progressive multifocal leukoencephalopathy. Study observations and caveats: TRBV and TRBJ usage showed no common pattern when PML developed. Findings may reflect JC virus infection or just general immunocompromise.

The sample's time point: approximately 12 months of natalizumab therapy. The CDR3 contains 15 residues. Trimming took 6 bases from V and 5 from J, leaving 19 bases between them. CDR1 is SGHRS, CDR2 YFSETQ, per germline. The TCR sequence derives from a man aged 25-45 years with multiple sclerosis. The chain uses TRBV5-1 and TRBJ2-3, with D perhaps TRBD2 (5 bases). Here the sequenced sample was PBMCs, taken from a patient treated with natalizumab. The CDR3 nucleotides read TGCGCCAGCAACTTCTTGGTCAATGGAGGAGATACGCAGTATTTT. Protein sequence: CASNFLVNGGDTQYF. The variable domain in full, with the rest retrieved from reference TRBV5-1 and TRBJ2-3, is KAGVTQTPRYLIKTRGQQVTLSCSPISGHRSVSWYQQTPGQGLQFLFEYFSETQRNKGNFPGRFSGRQFSNSRSEMNVSTLELGDSALYLCASNFLVNGGDTQYFGPGTRLTVL.